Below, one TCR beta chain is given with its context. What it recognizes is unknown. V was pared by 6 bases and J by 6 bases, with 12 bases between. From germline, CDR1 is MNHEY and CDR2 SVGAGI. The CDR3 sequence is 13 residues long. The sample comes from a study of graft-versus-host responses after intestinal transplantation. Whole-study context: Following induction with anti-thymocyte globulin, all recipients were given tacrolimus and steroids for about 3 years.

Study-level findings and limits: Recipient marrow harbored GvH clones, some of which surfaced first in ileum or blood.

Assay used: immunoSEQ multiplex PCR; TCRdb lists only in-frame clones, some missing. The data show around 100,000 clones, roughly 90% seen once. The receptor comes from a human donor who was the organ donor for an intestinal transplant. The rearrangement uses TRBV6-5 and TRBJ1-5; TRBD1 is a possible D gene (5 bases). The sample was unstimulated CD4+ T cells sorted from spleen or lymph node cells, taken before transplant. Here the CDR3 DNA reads TGTGCCAGCAGGCAGGAAAGGGGTCAGCCCCAGCATTTT. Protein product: CASRQERGQPQHF.